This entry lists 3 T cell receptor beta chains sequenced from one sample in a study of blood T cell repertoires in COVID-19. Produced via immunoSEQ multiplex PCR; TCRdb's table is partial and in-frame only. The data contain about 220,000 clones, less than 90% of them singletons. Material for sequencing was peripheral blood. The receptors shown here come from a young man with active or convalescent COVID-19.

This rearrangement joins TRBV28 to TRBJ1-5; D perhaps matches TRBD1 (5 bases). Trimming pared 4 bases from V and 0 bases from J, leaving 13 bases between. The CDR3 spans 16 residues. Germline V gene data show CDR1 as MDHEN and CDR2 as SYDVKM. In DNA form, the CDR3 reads TGTGCCAGCAGTTACCGGGGGTCGTATAGCAATCAGCCCCAGCATTTT. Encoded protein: CASSYRGSYSNQPQHF.

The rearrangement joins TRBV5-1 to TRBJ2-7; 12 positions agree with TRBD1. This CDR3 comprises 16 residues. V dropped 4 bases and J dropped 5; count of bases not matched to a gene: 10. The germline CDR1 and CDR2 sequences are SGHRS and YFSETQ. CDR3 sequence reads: CASSAPGQGASHEQYF. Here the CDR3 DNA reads TGCGCCAGCAGCGCCCCGGGACAGGGGGCATCTCACGAGCAGTACTTC.

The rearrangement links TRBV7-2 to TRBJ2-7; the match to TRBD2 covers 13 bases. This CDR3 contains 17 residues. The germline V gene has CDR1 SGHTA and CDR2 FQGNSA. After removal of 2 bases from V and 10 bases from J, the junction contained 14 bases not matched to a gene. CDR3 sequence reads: CASSLYSRGTSGRAQYF. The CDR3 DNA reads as TGTGCCAGCAGCTTATATTCCCGCGGAACTAGCGGGAGGGCTCAGTACTTC.